This T cell receptor (beta chain) was observed in a study of blood T cell repertoires in COVID-19. Study information: Both acute and convalescent COVID-19 samples were obtained from the United States, Italy and Spain.

Source study methods: Reference gene primer amplification in the assay estimated nucleated cell counts. The table came from immunoSEQ multiplex PCR; TCRdb's copy has only in-frame clones and leaves some out. V, J and clone size are those of that table, while D and trimming were read from the DNA. This table holds a few hundred thousand clones, around 87% found once. V lost 6 bases and J 6 bases, leaving 9 bases between the germline ends. The germline V gene encodes CDR1 WNHNN and CDR2 SYGVQD (reference sequence). CDR3 length: 12 amino acids. The sequenced material came from peripheral blood. The chain combines TRBV10-1 with TRBJ2-1; D gene uncertain. The sequence derives from a man in his 60s with acute or convalescent COVID-19. The CDR3 region has the DNA TGCGCCAGCAGCCGAGGTCCCAATGAGCAGTTCTTC. It codes for CASSRGPNEQFF.